A selection of T cell receptor beta chains follows, all from one sample in a study of blood T cell repertoires in COVID-19. The assay was immunoSEQ multiplex PCR, and TCRdb's table has in-frame clones only and misses some. The table shows roughly 200,000 clones, with approximately 80% occurring only once. The sequenced sample was PBMCs or T cells enriched from blood (not recorded which). The receptors were sampled from a man in his forties or fifties who had recovered from COVID-19. Each CDR3 is given with its conserved first and last residue. Each record gives: clone size, J gene, V gene, D gene, CDR3 protein, CDR3 DNA. The D gene is left open where the match is weak. Size is stated for part of the rows, as once, few or many counts, or as a class when the clone is expanded.

size: -; J: TRBJ1-1; V: TRBV30; D: -; CDR3: CAWIQENTEAFF; DNA: TGTGCCTGGATCCAGGAGAACACTGAAGCTTTCTTT
size: -; J: TRBJ1-4; V: TRBV19; D: TRBD1; CDR3: CASSSSTGRNEKLFF; DNA: TGTGCCAGTAGTTCTTCGACAGGGCGAAATGAAAAACTGTTTTTT
size: -; J: TRBJ1-2; V: TRBV9; D: TRBD1; CDR3: CASSALTGEFSGYTF; DNA: TGTGCCAGCAGCGCTCTGACAGGGGAATTCAGTGGCTACACCTTC
size: -; J: TRBJ2-7; V: TRBV6-1; D: TRBD2; CDR3: CASSATGLAGAKDEQYF; DNA: TGTGCCAGCAGTGCCACGGGACTAGCGGGAGCAAAGGACGAGCAGTACTTC
size: few; J: TRBJ1-3; V: TRBV9; D: -; CDR3: CASSGGPGNTIYF; DNA: TGTGCCAGCAGCGGGGGGCCAGGAAACACCATATATTTT
size: few; J: TRBJ2-7; V: TRBV24-1; D: TRBD2; CDR3: CATSDSGLAGGPVEQYF; DNA: TGTGCCACCAGTGATTCCGGACTAGCGGGAGGGCCGGTTGAGCAGTACTTC
size: -; J: TRBJ2-5; V: TRBV4-1; D: -; CDR3: CASSQDSRVQETQYF; DNA: TGCGCCAGCAGCCAAGATAGCAGGGTTCAAGAGACCCAGTACTTC
size: -; J: TRBJ2-5; V: TRBV24-1; D: -; CDR3: CATSENQKGETQYF; DNA: TGTGCCACCAGTGAAAACCAAAAGGGGGAGACCCAGTACTTC
size: -; J: TRBJ2-7; V: TRBV7-9; D: TRBD2; CDR3: CASSLGTSGRNPYEQYF; DNA: TGTGCCAGCAGCTTAGGGACTAGCGGGAGAAACCCCTACGAGCAGTACTTC
size: few; J: TRBJ1-5; V: TRBV21-1; D: -; CDR3: CASSKVVKPLGEGNQPQHF; DNA: TGTGCCAGCAGCAAAGTTGTTAAGCCCCTCGGCGAGGGCAATCAGCCCCAGCATTTT
size: -; J: TRBJ1-2; V: TRBV19; D: TRBD1; CDR3: CASSIQRDRGTYGYTF; DNA: TGTGCCAGTAGTATCCAACGGGACAGGGGAACCTATGGCTACACCTTC
size: -; J: TRBJ1-1; V: TRBV10-3; D: -; CDR3: CAISDPWQGTEAFF; DNA: TGTGCCATCAGTGATCCGTGGCAGGGGACTGAAGCTTTCTTT
size: -; J: TRBJ2-1; V: TRBV18; D: -; CDR3: CASSPQNNEQFF; DNA: TGTGCCAGCTCACCCCAAAACAATGAGCAGTTCTTC
size: -; J: TRBJ2-4; V: TRBV7-9; D: -; CDR3: CASSRIGEAKNIQYF; DNA: TGTGCCAGCAGCCGAATCGGGGAGGCCAAAAACATTCAGTACTTC
size: -; J: TRBJ2-5; V: TRBV19; D: TRBD1; CDR3: CASRITGAMRETQYF; DNA: TGTGCCAGTAGGATCACAGGGGCGATGAGGGAGACCCAGTACTTC
size: -; J: TRBJ2-1; V: TRBV5-1; D: TRBD1; CDR3: CASSSTTGAPNEQFF; DNA: TGCGCCAGCAGCTCGACGACAGGGGCCCCCAATGAGCAGTTCTTC
size: few; J: TRBJ2-5; V: TRBV5-1; D: TRBD2; CDR3: CASSLGERTGGGETQYF; DNA: TGCGCCAGCAGCTTAGGTGAAAGAACGGGAGGAGGTGAGACCCAGTACTTC
size: -; J: TRBJ2-4; V: TRBV6-1; D: -; CDR3: CASLGGIQNIQYF; DNA: TGTGCCAGCCTAGGGGGTATCCAAAACATTCAGTACTTC
size: -; J: TRBJ1-2; V: TRBV4-1; D: TRBD1; CDR3: CASSQVGQGGGYTF; DNA: TGCGCCAGCAGCCAAGTTGGACAGGGCGGAGGCTACACCTTC
size: -; J: TRBJ1-1; V: TRBV27; D: -; CDR3: CASRRTGGEAFF; DNA: TGTGCCAGCAGGCGTACTGGAGGTGAAGCTTTCTTT
size: once; J: TRBJ2-1; V: TRBV6-5; D: -; CDR3: CASSYSAQRAYNEQFF; DNA: TGTGCCAGCAGTTACTCAGCCCAGCGGGCCTACAATGAGCAGTTCTTC
size: once; J: TRBJ1-3; V: TRBV12-5; D: TRBD1; CDR3: CASGLQWGDRVGGGNTIYF; DNA: TGTGCTAGTGGTTTACAATGGGGAGACAGGGTGGGGGGTGGAAACACCATATATTTT
size: -; J: TRBJ2-3; V: TRBV4-1; D: -; CDR3: CASSPQPRTTTDTQYF; DNA: TGCGCCAGCAGCCCCCAACCTCGGACAACCACAGATACGCAGTATTTT
size: -; J: TRBJ2-7; V: TRBV4-1; D: TRBD2; CDR3: CASSQEGVGGGRYEQYF; DNA: TGCGCCAGCAGCCAAGAAGGGGTCGGCGGGGGGAGGTACGAGCAGTACTTC
size: -; J: TRBJ1-1; V: TRBV4-1; D: -; CDR3: CASSRSGDTSRHTEAFF; DNA: TGCGCCAGCAGCCGATCCGGGGACACTTCGAGGCACACTGAAGCTTTCTTT
size: -; J: TRBJ2-7; V: TRBV6-2/TRBV6-3; D: -; CDR3: CASSSREDYEQYF; DNA: TGTGCCAGCAGTTCCAGGGAAGACTACGAGCAGTACTTC
size: -; J: TRBJ1-2; V: TRBV19; D: -; CDR3: CASTGAPGGYGYTF; DNA: TGTGCCAGCACTGGGGCTCCCGGTGGCTATGGCTACACCTTC
size: once; J: TRBJ2-7; V: TRBV7-6; D: TRBD1; CDR3: CASSLGDRGYEQYF; DNA: TGTGCCAGCAGCTTAGGGGACAGGGGCTACGAGCAGTACTTC
size: -; J: TRBJ1-2; V: TRBV6-5; D: TRBD1; CDR3: CASSYPGGGYGYTF; DNA: TGTGCCAGCAGTTACCCAGGGGGCGGCTATGGCTACACCTTC
size: -; J: TRBJ1-2; V: TRBV23-1; D: -; CDR3: CASARTEVPYGYTF; DNA: TGCGCCAGCGCTCGGACTGAGGTTCCCTATGGCTACACCTTC
size: -; J: TRBJ1-2; V: TRBV6-5; D: TRBD1; CDR3: CASSYTPAGQGSGYTF; DNA: TGTGCCAGCAGTTACACACCAGCGGGACAGGGGAGTGGCTACACCTTC
size: -; J: TRBJ1-5; V: TRBV27; D: -; CDR3: CASSSTPADSNQPQHF; DNA: TGTGCCAGCAGTTCTACTCCCGCGGATAGCAATCAGCCCCAGCATTTT
size: -; J: TRBJ2-2; V: TRBV2; D: TRBD2; CDR3: CASSEQGSGGTTGELFF; DNA: TGTGCCAGCAGTGAACAGGGTAGCGGGGGGACCACCGGGGAGCTGTTTTTT
size: many; J: TRBJ2-1; V: TRBV29-1; D: -; CDR3: CSVARDSPNEQFF; DNA: TGCAGCGTTGCCAGGGATAGTCCCAATGAGCAGTTCTTC
size: -; J: TRBJ2-5; V: TRBV3-1/TRBV3-2; D: TRBD2; CDR3: CASRLAARGSETQYF; DNA: TGTGCCAGCAGGCTAGCGGCACGGGGTTCGGAGACCCAGTACTTC
size: -; J: TRBJ2-7; V: TRBV6-5; D: -; CDR3: CASSYATNYEQYF; DNA: TGTGCCAGCAGTTACGCGACTAACTACGAGCAGTACTTC
size: -; J: TRBJ2-1; V: TRBV27; D: -; CDR3: CASSFSPGVDEQFF; DNA: TGTGCCAGCAGTTTTAGTCCAGGGGTCGATGAGCAGTTCTTC
size: -; J: TRBJ2-5; V: TRBV12-3/TRBV12-4; D: TRBD1; CDR3: CASGQGDQETQYF; DNA: TGTGCCAGCGGACAGGGGGACCAAGAGACCCAGTACTTC
size: once; J: TRBJ1-2; V: TRBV19; D: -; CDR3: CASSILGDYDYGYTF; DNA: TGTGCCAGTAGTATATTAGGGGATTACGACTATGGCTACACCTTC
size: few; J: TRBJ1-2; V: TRBV18; D: TRBD1; CDR3: CASSPRTGLYGYTF; DNA: TGTGCCAGCTCACCGAGGACAGGGTTATATGGCTACACCTTC
size: -; J: TRBJ1-2; V: TRBV6-5; D: -; CDR3: CASSYANWRGGYTF; DNA: TGTGCCAGCAGTTACGCAAATTGGAGAGGTGGCTACACCTTC
size: once; J: TRBJ1-3; V: TRBV14; D: TRBD1; CDR3: CASSQLLSQGSTIYF; DNA: TGTGCCAGCAGCCAACTCCTCTCACAGGGGAGCACCATATATTTT
size: -; J: TRBJ1-2; V: TRBV2; D: TRBD1; CDR3: CASRGQGNVNGYTF; DNA: TGTGCCAGCAGGGGACAGGGGAACGTGAATGGCTACACCTTC
size: -; J: TRBJ2-7; V: TRBV6-5; D: -; CDR3: CASSYQAESSYEQYF; DNA: TGTGCCAGCAGTTACCAGGCAGAAAGCTCCTACGAGCAGTACTTC
size: -; J: TRBJ2-2; V: TRBV7-9; D: TRBD1; CDR3: CASSRGQGDTGELFF; DNA: TGTGCCAGCAGCAGAGGCCAGGGGGACACCGGGGAGCTGTTTTTT
size: once; J: TRBJ1-4; V: TRBV15; D: -; CDR3: CATSRDRGSNEKLFF; DNA: TGTGCCACCAGCAGAGATCGGGGATCGAATGAAAAACTGTTTTTT
size: few; J: TRBJ2-1; V: TRBV10-3; D: TRBD2; CDR3: CATGGTSGRANEQFF; DNA: TGTGCCACCGGCGGGACTAGCGGGAGGGCCAATGAGCAGTTCTTC
size: -; J: TRBJ2-2; V: TRBV5-8; D: -; CDR3: CASRGTVPGELFF; DNA: TGTGCCAGCAGAGGGACTGTACCCGGGGAGCTGTTTTTT
size: -; J: TRBJ2-3; V: TRBV3-1/TRBV3-2; D: TRBD2; CDR3: CASSHLTSGRVATQYF; DNA: TGTGCCAGCAGCCATCTGACTAGCGGGAGGGTGGCTACGCAGTATTTT
size: many; J: TRBJ2-7; V: TRBV10-1; D: TRBD2; CDR3: CASSPTSGGPYEQYF; DNA: TGCGCCAGCAGTCCGACTAGCGGGGGACCCTACGAGCAGTACTTC
size: -; J: TRBJ1-2; V: TRBV7-9; D: -; CDR3: CASSSQGADYGYTF; DNA: TGTGCCAGCAGCTCCCAGGGCGCGGACTATGGCTACACCTTC
size: -; J: TRBJ2-2; V: TRBV27; D: -; CDR3: CASKFSGHPDDTGELFF; DNA: TGTGCCAGCAAATTTTCGGGACACCCGGACGACACCGGGGAGCTGTTTTTT
size: -; J: TRBJ2-1; V: TRBV24-1; D: -; CDR3: CATSDEQGGSYNEQFF; DNA: TGTGCCACCAGTGATGAGCAGGGAGGTTCCTACAATGAGCAGTTCTTC
size: -; J: TRBJ2-1; V: TRBV3-1/TRBV3-2; D: -; CDR3: CASSHRQSSYNEQFF; DNA: TGTGCCAGCAGCCATAGACAGAGCTCCTACAATGAGCAGTTCTTC